One sample yielded the 23 T cell receptor beta chains listed below, sequenced in a study of OX40 agonist ivuxolimab in advanced cancers. The repertoire was sequenced with immunoSEQ multiplex PCR; TCRdb's copy has only in-frame clones and lacks some. The sample includes 98,000 or so clones, 91% of them seen just once. The sequences come from CD4+ or CD8+ T cells sorted from blood, collected in a trial of the OX40 agonist ivuxolimab. Receptors were obtained from an adult with an advanced solid tumor such as melanoma, head and neck, liver or kidney cancer.

This sequence joins TRBV28 and TRBJ1-2; 7 positions agree with TRBD1. Germline CDR1 is MDHEN and CDR2 is SYDVKM. V lost 5 bases, J lost 5 bases, and 8 bases stayed unmatched. The CDR3 is made up of 14 amino acids. The CDR3 sequence: CASSGSRQGYGYTF. The CDR3 nucleotides are TGTGCCAGCAGTGGGAGTCGACAGGGATATGGCTACACCTTC.

The J gene is TRBJ1-2, the V gene TRBV10-3; TRBD1 matches at 8 bases. V was clipped by 10 bases and J by 3 bases; unmatched bases: 16. The CDR3 totals 16 residues. The germline CDR1 and CDR2 sequences are ENHRY and SYGVKD. The CDR3 nucleotides read TGTGCCACGGGAATAGCACAGGGGGGCTTCGACTATGGCTACACCTTC. Residues: CATGIAQGGFDYGYTF.

This CDR3 reads CASSLRGIEAFF. DNA for the CDR3: TGTGCCAGCAGCTTAAGAGGAATTGAAGCTTTCTTT. The chain uses TRBV13 and TRBJ1-1; no clear D gene. Trimming shortened V by 2 bases and J by 7 bases, and 8 bases separated the two germline ends. CDR1 PRHDT and CDR2 FYEKMQ come from the germline V gene (reference sequence). CDR3 size: 12 residues.

This rearrangement joins TRBV30 to TRBJ2-7; a possible D gene is TRBD1 (5 bases). The CDR3 length is 15 residues. V was trimmed by 2 bases and J by 3 bases, leaving 17 bases between them. Germline V CDR1 and CDR2: GTSNPN, SVGIG (reference sequence). The chain's CDR3 is CAWSRTLPPNYEQYF. The DNA of the CDR3 is TGTGCCTGGAGTAGGACACTCCCCCCCAACTACGAGCAGTACTTC.

The chain employs TRBV7-2 and TRBJ1-2, with 11 bases fitting TRBD1. V shed 5 bases, J shed 7 bases, and the junction held 9 bases outside the gene matches. The germline gives CDR1 SGHTA, CDR2 FQGNSA. CDR3 length equals 15 residues. The CDR3 is CASSTGQGVAGGYTF. The CDR3, as DNA: TGTGCCAGCAGCACGGGACAGGGGGTCGCTGGTGGCTACACCTTC.

The chain uses TRBV11-2 and TRBJ2-5; 10 bases agree with TRBD2. Germline V gives CDR1 SGHAT, CDR2 FQNNGV. The ends lost 3 bases at V and 3 bases at J; junction bases unmatched: 10. The CDR3 consists of 17 residues. CDR3 DNA sequence: TGTGCCAGCAGCTTCCCCTCGGGGCTAGCGGGAGAAGAGACCCAGTACTTC. Translation: CASSFPSGLAGEETQYF.

This clone occurred once. The chain combines TRBV5-5 with TRBJ2-1, with 16 nucleotides matching TRBD2. The V segment lost 6 bases and the J segment 10 bases; nucleotides outside the gene matches: 10. The CDR3 contains 16 residues. Germline values: CDR1 SGHKS, CDR2 YYEKEE (reference sequence). The CDR3 DNA follows: TGTGCCAGCACCCCCCCGCCGGGACTAGCGGGAGGGGAGCAGTTCTTC. This sequence encodes CASTPPPGLAGGEQFF.

J is TRBJ2-6 and V is TRBV29-1; D ambiguous. The CDR3 spans 13 residues. V dropped 4 bases and J dropped 0 bases, with 4 bases sitting between them. The germline V gene has CDR1 SQVTM and CDR2 ANQGSEA. The DNA for the CDR3 is TGCAGCGTTGTAGGCTCTGGGGCCAACGTCCTGACTTTC. Protein: CSVVGSGANVLTF.

This chain connects TRBV27 to TRBJ1-1, with D maybe TRBD1 (5 bases). This CDR3 has 13 residues. Looked up from germline, CDR1 is MNHEY and CDR2 is SMNVEV (reference sequence). Between the trimmed V and J ends, which lost 6 bases and 4 bases, there was a span of 12 bases. The CDR3 coding sequence is TGTGCCAGCAGCGCCAGGGTTGGCACTGAAGCTTTCTTT. Translated, it gives CASSARVGTEAFF.

The V gene is TRBV5-1, the J gene TRBJ2-3; D not certain. Germline loops: CDR1 SGHRS, CDR2 YFSETQ. This CDR3 is 15 amino acids long. Trimming took 6 bases from V and 1 from J, leaving 15 bases between them. CDR3: CASTPLGQGTDTQYF. The CDR3, as DNA: TGCGCCAGCACCCCCCTAGGGCAGGGCACAGATACGCAGTATTTT.

This chain joins TRBV6-1 and TRBJ2-2; a possible D gene is TRBD1 (6 bases). V was shortened by 6 bases and J by 7 bases, with 12 bases between the two germline ends. The CDR3 is 13 residues long. CDR1 and CDR2 (germline): MNHNS, SASEGT. The CDR3 coding sequence is TGTGCCAGCAGATGGACAGAGGGCGGGGAGCTGTTTTTT. It is translated as CASRWTEGGELFF.

The rearrangement joins TRBV11-2 to TRBJ1-1; D gene ambiguous. The germline gives CDR1 SGHAT, CDR2 FQNNGV. The CDR3 extends over 15 amino acids. The V gene lost 5 bases and the J gene lost 2 bases, with 15 bases spanning the gap. The CDR3 region has the DNA TGTGCCAGCAGCCCCAACGTCGGAGTAAACACTGAAGCTTTCTTT. Translated, it gives CASSPNVGVNTEAFF.

The V gene is TRBV10-3, the J gene TRBJ1-5; D ambiguous. Germline CDR1 ENHRY, CDR2 SYGVKD. This CDR3 is 13 amino acids long. V lost 0 bases and J 7 bases, leaving 7 bases between the germline ends. The CDR3 DNA follows: TGTGCCATCAGTGAGTCGTATATCCAGCCCCAGCATTTT. Its translation is CAISESYIQPQHF.

The V and J genes are TRBV28 and TRBJ2-7, with D uncertain. The CDR3 length is 13 residues. Germline CDR1 reads MDHEN; CDR2 reads SYDVKM. Trimming stripped 2 bases from V and 7 bases from J, with 12 bases between. CDR3 DNA: TGTGCCAGCAGTTTAGTCCGCTTGGGTGAGCAGTACTTC. Protein sequence: CASSLVRLGEQYF.

The V gene is TRBV5-1, the J gene TRBJ2-3; D perhaps matches TRBD2 (6 bases). The CDR3 consists of 16 residues. Germline CDR1 SGHRS, CDR2 YFSETQ. Trimming removed 0 bases from V and 6 bases from J, with 17 bases in between. CDR3 residues: CASSLGPGLGSDTQYF. CDR3 in DNA: TGCGCCAGCAGCTTGGGGCCGGGACTGGGGTCGGATACGCAGTATTTT.

The V and J genes are TRBV27 and TRBJ1-2, with D perhaps matching TRBD1 (6 bases). Germline lookup yields CDR1 MNHEY and CDR2 SMNVEV (reference sequence). The V end was cut by 5 bases, the J end by 4 bases, with 11 bases between. The CDR3 contains 13 residues. CDR3 DNA sequence: TGTGCCAGCAGTGTCAGGGGTCTCTATGGCTACACCTTC. It codes for CASSVRGLYGYTF.

This chain joins TRBV6-5 and TRBJ2-5; D is undetermined. There are 11 residues in the CDR3. CDR1 and CDR2 (germline): MNHEY, SVGAGI. Trimming removed 5 bases at V and 0 bases at J, with 1 base between. CDR3 amino acids: CASSHQETQYF. The DNA of the CDR3 is TGTGCCAGCAGTCACCAAGAGACCCAGTACTTC.

This sequence joins TRBV5-1 and TRBJ1-2; D is perhaps TRBD1 (5 bases). Germline assignment: CDR1 SGHRS and CDR2 YFSETQ. Trimming pared 4 bases from V and 1 base from J, leaving 11 bases between. The CDR3 extends over 14 amino acids. The CDR3 DNA reads TGCGCCAGCAGCGTTGACAGTTATAACTATGGCTACACCTTC. Translation gives CASSVDSYNYGYTF. Together with reference TRBV5-1 and TRBJ1-2, the CDR3 gives the full variable domain: KAGVTQTPRYLIKTRGQQVTLSCSPISGHRSVSWYQQTPGQGLQFLFEYFSETQRNKGNFPGRFSGRQFSNSRSEMNVSTLELGDSALYLCASSVDSYNYGYTFGSGTRLTVV.

The chain carries TRBV28 and TRBJ2-7; 7 bases fit TRBD2. The V segment lost 4 bases and the J segment 4 bases; nucleotides outside the gene matches: 19. The germline V gene encodes CDR1 MDHEN and CDR2 SYDVKM. CDR3 length equals 18 residues. The CDR3 spells CASSSPGPSAGSMYEQYF. CDR3 nucleotides: TGTGCCAGCAGTTCTCCCGGGCCTTCAGCGGGAAGCATGTACGAGCAGTACTTC.

A word on this clone: A junction boundary mismatches the germline segment, possibly from a read error. CDR3 DNA sequence: TGTGCTAGCAGCATTCGGGAGGGCCTAGAGACCCAGTACTTC. Translating it yields CASSIREGLETQYF. The chain has TRBV7-7 and TRBJ2-5; 8 bases align to TRBD2. The germline CDR1 and CDR2 sequences are SSHAT and FNYEAQ (reference sequence). The CDR3 has 14 residues.

The chain combines TRBV7-9 with TRBJ1-1; D is possibly TRBD1 (5 bases). With 1 base removed from V and 3 bases from J, the gap between germline ends came to 15 bases. Germline-derived CDR1 and CDR2 are SEHNR and FQNEAQ (reference sequence). The CDR3 is 16 amino acids. The CDR3, as DNA: TGTGCCAGCAGCTTAGGGGGGAGTGGGATTCACACTGAAGCTTTCTTT. It specifies CASSLGGSGIHTEAFF.

In this sample, this clone turned up a few times. The chain links TRBV28 to TRBJ2-7; possible D gene TRBD2, 5 bases. V lost 4 bases and J 6 bases, leaving 16 bases between the germline ends. Germline-derived CDR1 and CDR2 are MDHEN and SYDVKM. The CDR3 runs to 14 residues. The CDR3 region is CASSSQAPRGEQYF. Here the CDR3 DNA reads TGTGCCAGCAGTTCGCAAGCCCCACGGGGCGAGCAGTACTTC.

This rearrangement joins TRBV11-2 to TRBJ2-1; tentative D call: TRBD2 (5 bases). Germline CDR1 SGHAT, CDR2 FQNNGV. The CDR3 is made up of 11 amino acids. Deletions cut 5 bases from V and 10 bases from J, with 9 bases between. In DNA form, the CDR3 reads TGTGCCAGCAGCCCGCGACTAGAGCAGTTCTTC. Amino acids: CASSPRLEQFF.